This TCR beta chain appears in the sequencing data of a study of patients and donors after allogeneic stem cell transplantation. The CDR3 loop spans 15 amino acids. Germline CDR1 reads SEHNR; CDR2 reads FQNEAQ (reference sequence). V was shortened by 0 bases and J by 7 bases, with 13 bases between the two germline ends. TCRdb passed the RT-PCR reads through MiXCR, listing each CDR3 protein once. In the table there are more than 150,000 distinct CDR3 sequences, approximately 41% of which are singletons. The sample consisted of blood, either unsorted or a sorted T cell fraction (not recorded which). V and J are TRBV7-9 and TRBJ2-1; D is undetermined. This sequence was found in a human donor who was either an allogeneic HSCT recipient or a stem cell or donor lymphocyte infusion donor (not recorded which). It is not recorded whose cells these are; they may come from a transplant donor. The CDR3 nucleotides are TGTGCCAGCAGCTTAGCTCCTGAGCCCAATAATGAGCAGTTCTTC. Protein product: CASSLAPEPNNEQFF.